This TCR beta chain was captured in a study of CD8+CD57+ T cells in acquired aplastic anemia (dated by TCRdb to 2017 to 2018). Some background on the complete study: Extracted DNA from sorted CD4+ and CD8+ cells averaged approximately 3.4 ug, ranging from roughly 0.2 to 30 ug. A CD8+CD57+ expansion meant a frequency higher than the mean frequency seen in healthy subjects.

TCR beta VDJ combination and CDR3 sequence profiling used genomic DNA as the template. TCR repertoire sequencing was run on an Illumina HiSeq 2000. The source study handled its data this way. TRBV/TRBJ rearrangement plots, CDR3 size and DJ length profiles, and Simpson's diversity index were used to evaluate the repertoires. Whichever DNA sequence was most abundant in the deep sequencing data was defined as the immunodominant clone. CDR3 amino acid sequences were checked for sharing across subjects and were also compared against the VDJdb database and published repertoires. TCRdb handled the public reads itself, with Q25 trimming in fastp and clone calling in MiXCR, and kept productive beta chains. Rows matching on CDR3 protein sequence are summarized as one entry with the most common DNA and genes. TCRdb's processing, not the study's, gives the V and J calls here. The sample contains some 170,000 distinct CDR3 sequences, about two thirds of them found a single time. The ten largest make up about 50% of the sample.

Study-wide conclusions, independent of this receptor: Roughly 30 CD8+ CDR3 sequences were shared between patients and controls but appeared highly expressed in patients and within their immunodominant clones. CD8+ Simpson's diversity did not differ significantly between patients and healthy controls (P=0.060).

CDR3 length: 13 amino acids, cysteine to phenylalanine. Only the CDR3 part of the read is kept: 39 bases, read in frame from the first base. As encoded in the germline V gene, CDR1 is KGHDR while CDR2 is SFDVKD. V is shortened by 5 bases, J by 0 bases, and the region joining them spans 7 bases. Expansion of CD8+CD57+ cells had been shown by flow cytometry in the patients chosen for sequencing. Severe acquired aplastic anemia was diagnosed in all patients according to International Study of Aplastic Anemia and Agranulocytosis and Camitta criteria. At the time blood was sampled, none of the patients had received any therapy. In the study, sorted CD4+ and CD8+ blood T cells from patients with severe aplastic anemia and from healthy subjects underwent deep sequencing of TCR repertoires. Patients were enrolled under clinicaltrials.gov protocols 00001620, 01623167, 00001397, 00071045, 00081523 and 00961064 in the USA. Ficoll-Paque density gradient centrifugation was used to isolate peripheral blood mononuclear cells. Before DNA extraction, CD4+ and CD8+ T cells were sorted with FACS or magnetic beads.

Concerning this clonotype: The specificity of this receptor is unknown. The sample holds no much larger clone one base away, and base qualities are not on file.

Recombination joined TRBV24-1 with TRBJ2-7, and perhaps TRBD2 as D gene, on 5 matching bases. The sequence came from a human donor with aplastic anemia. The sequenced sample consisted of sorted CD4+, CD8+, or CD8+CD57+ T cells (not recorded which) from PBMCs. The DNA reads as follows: TGTGCCACCAGTGCGGGGAGCTCCTACGAGCAGTACTTC. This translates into CATSAGSSYEQYF.